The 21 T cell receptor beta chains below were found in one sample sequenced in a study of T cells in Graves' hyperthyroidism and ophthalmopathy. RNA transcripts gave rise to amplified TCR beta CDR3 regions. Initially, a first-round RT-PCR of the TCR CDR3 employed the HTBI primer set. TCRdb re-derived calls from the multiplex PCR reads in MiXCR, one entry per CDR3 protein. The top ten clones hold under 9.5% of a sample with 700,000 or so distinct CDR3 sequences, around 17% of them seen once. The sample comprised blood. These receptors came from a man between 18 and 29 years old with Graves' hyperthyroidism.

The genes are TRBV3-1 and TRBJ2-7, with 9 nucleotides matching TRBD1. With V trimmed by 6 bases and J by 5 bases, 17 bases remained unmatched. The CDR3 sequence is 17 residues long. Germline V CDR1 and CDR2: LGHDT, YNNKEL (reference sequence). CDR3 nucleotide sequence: TGTGCCAGCAGTTCAAATTTCGAGCGGGACAGGGACAACGAGCAGTACTTC. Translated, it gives CASSSNFERDRDNEQYF.

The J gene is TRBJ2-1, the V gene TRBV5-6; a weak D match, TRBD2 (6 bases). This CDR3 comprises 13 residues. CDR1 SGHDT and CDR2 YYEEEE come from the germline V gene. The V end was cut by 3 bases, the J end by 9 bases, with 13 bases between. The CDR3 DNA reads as TGTGCCAGCAGCTGGGGATGGGGAGGTGAGCAGTTCTTC. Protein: CASSWGWGGEQFF.

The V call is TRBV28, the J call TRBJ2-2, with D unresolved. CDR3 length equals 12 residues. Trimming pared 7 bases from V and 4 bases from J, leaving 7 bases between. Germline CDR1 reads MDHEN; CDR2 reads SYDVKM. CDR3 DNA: TGTGCCAGCACGACCAGCACCGGGGAGCTGTTTTTT. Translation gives CASTTSTGELFF.

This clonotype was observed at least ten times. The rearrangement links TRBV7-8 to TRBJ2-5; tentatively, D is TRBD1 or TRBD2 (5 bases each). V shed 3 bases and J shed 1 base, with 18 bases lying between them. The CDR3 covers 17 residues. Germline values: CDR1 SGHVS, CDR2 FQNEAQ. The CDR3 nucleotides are TGTGCCAGCAGCTTCCCTCCGGGGCAAGGAATCCAAGAGACCCAGTACTTC. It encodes CASSFPPGQGIQETQYF.

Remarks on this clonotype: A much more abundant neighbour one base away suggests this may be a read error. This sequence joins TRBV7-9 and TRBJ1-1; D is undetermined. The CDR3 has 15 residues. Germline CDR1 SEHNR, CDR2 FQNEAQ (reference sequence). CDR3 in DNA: TGTTCCAGCAGCCCCCTTACGTCCCGGTTGACTGAAGCTTTCTTT. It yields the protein CSSSPLTSRLTEAFF.

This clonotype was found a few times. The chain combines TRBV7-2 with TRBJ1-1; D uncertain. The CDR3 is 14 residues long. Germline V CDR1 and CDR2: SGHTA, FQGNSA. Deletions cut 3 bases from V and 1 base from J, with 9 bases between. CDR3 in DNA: TGTGCCAGCAGCTTCTCAGTACCGAACACTGAAGCTTTCTTT. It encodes CASSFSVPNTEAFF.

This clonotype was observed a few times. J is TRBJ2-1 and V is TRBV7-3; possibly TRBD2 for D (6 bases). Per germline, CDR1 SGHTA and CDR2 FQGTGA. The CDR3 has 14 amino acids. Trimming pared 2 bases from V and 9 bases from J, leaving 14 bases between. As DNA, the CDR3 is TGTGCCAGCAGCTTAGTAGCGGTGGGAGGTGAGCAGTTCTTC. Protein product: CASSLVAVGGEQFF.

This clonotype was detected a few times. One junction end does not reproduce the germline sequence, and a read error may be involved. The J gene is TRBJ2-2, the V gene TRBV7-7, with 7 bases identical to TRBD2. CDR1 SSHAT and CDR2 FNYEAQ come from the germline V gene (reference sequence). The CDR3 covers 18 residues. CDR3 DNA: TGTGCTAGCAGCTCCACCCCAGCCTGGCGGGAGTCCACCGGGGAGCTGTTTTTT. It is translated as CASSSTPAWRESTGELFF.

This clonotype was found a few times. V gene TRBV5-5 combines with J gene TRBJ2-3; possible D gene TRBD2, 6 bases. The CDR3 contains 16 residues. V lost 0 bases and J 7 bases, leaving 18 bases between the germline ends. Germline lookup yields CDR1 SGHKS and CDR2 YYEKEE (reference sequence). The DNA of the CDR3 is TGTGCCAGCAGCTTGGACGGGGATAGCGGACGAAATACGCAGTATTTT. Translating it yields CASSLDGDSGRNTQYF.

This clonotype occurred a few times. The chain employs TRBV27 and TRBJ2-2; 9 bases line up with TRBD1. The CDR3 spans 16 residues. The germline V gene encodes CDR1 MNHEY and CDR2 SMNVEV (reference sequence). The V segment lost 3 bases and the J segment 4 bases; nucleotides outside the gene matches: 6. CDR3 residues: CASSLYRGPGTGELFF. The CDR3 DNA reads TGTGCCAGCAGTTTGTACAGGGGGCCGGGCACCGGGGAGCTGTTTTTT.

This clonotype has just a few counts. In nucleotides, the CDR3 is TGTGCCAGCAGTGCTTCGACAGGGGCGGACACTGAAGCTTTCTTT. It yields the protein CASSASTGADTEAFF. The chain recombines TRBV6-1 with TRBJ1-1, with 8 bases identical to TRBD1. The ends lost 4 bases at V and 3 bases at J; junction bases unmatched: 7. Germline CDR1 is MNHNS and CDR2 is SASEGT. The CDR3 has 15 amino acids.

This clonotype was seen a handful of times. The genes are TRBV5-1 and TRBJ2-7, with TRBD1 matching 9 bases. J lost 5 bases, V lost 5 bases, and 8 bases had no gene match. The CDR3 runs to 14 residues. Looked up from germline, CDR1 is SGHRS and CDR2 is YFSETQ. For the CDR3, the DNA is TGCGCCAGCAGGAGGGGGACAGGGAGCGACGAGCAGTACTTC. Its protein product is CASRRGTGSDEQYF. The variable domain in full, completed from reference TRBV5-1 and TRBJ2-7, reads KAGVTQTPRYLIKTRGQQVTLSCSPISGHRSVSWYQQTPGQGLQFLFEYFSETQRNKGNFPGRFSGRQFSNSRSEMNVSTLELGDSALYLCASRRGTGSDEQYFGPGTRLTVT.

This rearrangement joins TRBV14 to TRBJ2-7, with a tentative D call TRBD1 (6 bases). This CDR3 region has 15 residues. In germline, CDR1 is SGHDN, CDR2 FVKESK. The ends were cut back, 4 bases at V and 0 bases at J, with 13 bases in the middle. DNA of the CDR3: TGTGCCAGCAGCCGGCGGACAGCCCTCTCCTACGAGCAGTACTTC. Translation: CASSRRTALSYEQYF.

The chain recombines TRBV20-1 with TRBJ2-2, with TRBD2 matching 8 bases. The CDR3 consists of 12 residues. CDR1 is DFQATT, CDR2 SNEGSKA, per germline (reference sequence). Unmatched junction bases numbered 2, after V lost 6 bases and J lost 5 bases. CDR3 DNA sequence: TGCAGTGCGGAGCGGGAGACCGGGGAGCTGTTTTTT. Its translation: CSAERETGELFF.

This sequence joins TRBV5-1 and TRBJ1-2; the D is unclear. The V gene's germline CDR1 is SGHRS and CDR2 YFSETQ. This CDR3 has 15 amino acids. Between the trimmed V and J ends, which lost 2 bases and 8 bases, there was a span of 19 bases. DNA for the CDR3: TGCGCCAGCAGCTTACCGGAAACCCCGGCGCGCGGCTACACCTTC. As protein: CASSLPETPARGYTF.

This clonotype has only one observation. Written as DNA, the CDR3 is TGTGCCAGCAGCGGGACTAGCGGGAGAGGGACCTGCAATGAGCAGTTCTTC. Translated, it gives CASSGTSGRGTCNEQFF. This chain joins TRBV9 and TRBJ2-1, with 13 bases lining up with TRBD2. The J segment lost 6 bases and the V segment lost 3 bases, leaving 9 bases of the junction unmatched. The CDR3 spans 17 residues. Per germline, CDR1 SGDLS and CDR2 YYNGEE.

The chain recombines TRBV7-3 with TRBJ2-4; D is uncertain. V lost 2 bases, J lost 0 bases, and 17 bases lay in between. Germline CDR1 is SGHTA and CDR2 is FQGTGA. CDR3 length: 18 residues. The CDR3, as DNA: TGTGCCAGCAGCTTATTGGGTTTTGGGCGGCTAGCCAAAAACATTCAGTACTTC. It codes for CASSLLGFGRLAKNIQYF. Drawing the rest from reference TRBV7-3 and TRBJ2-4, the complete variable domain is GAGVSQTPSNKVTEKGKYVELRCDPISGHTALYWYRQSLGQGPEFLIYFQGTGAADDSGLPNDRFFAVRPEGSVSTLKIQRTERGDSAVYLCASSLLGFGRLAKNIQYFGAGTRLSVL.

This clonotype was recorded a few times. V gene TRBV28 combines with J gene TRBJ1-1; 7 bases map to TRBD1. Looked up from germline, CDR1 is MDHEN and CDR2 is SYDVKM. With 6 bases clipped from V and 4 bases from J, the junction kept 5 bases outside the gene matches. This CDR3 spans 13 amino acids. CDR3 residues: CASRTGLVTEAFF. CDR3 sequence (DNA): TGTGCCAGCAGGACAGGGTTAGTCACTGAAGCTTTCTTT.

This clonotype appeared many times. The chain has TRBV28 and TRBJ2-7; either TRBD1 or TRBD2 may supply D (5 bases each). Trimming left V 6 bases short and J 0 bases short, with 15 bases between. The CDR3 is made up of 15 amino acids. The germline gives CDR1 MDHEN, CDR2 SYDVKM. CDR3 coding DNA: TGTGCCAGCAGCTCCCGGGACGAGGGCTCCTACGAGCAGTACTTC. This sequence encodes CASSSRDEGSYEQYF.

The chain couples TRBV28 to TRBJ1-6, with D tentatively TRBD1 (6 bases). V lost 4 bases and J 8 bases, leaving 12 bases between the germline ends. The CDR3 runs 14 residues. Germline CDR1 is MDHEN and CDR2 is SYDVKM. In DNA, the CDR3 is TGTGCCAGCAGTTCACAGGGCCTCGATTCACCCCTCCACTTT. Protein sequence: CASSSQGLDSPLHF.

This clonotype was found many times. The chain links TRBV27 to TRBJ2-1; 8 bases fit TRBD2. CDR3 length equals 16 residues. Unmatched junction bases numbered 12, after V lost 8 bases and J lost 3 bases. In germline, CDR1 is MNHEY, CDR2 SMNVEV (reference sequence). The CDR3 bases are TGTGCCAGCGGGCGGGGGGCGTGGGGGGGCTACAATGAGCAGTTCTTC. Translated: CASGRGAWGGYNEQFF.